This T cell receptor (beta chain) stems from a study of cytomegalovirus exposure and HLA in healthy donors. Study observations and caveats: Cytomegalovirus status was reportedly diagnosed by the classifier with high sensitivity and specificity. TCR clusters originating in the first cohort tended to co-occur in the roughly 120 validation repertoires, according to a later analysis. A few CMV-associated chains proved CMV antigen-specific in vitro.

Of note for this clone: Its target is not known.

J lost 10 bases, V lost 1 base, and 3 bases had no gene match. Germline V gene sequence: CDR1 SGHTA, CDR2 FQGNSA. The CDR3 has 12 amino acids. TCRdb keeps only in-frame clones here, not all; method: immunoSEQ multiplex PCR. The sample shows around 130,000 clones, roughly 91% of them seen only once. The clonotype was recovered from a young man in good health and CMV-seronegative. This chain links TRBV7-2 with TRBJ1-1; TRBD1 agrees at 7 bases. Sequencing was performed on PBMCs. In nucleotides, the CDR3 is TGTGCCAGCAGCTTAGACCAGGGGGTAGCTTTCTTT. Its protein is CASSLDQGVAFF.